This T cell receptor (beta chain) was documented in a study of Ad26.COV2.S vaccination and SARS-CoV-2 variants. Sequencing used immunoSEQ multiplex PCR; TCRdb keeps in-frame clones, though not all of them. This sample has hundreds of thousands of clones, with about 91% found just once. Specified treatment: around 19 received Ad26.COV2.S at low or high dose, single or two shots; 5 received placebo; per-sample allocation not given. Samples came from day 63 after the first vaccine or placebo injection. CDR3 size: 15 residues. CDR1 and CDR2 (germline): SGHTA, FQGNSA. With 5 bases clipped from V and 7 bases from J, the junction kept 8 bases outside the gene matches.

The chain recombines TRBV7-2 with TRBJ2-5, with 12 bases aligning to TRBD2. This sequence was found in a person between 18 and 65 years old who received the Ad26.COV2.S COVID-19 vaccine or a placebo. The source material was peripheral blood, sampled in a trial of Ad26.COV2.S vaccine versus placebo. For the CDR3, the DNA is TGTGCCAGCAGCCGCGCTAGCGGGAGGGTGGGGACCCAGTACTTC. Translated, it gives CASSRASGRVGTQYF.